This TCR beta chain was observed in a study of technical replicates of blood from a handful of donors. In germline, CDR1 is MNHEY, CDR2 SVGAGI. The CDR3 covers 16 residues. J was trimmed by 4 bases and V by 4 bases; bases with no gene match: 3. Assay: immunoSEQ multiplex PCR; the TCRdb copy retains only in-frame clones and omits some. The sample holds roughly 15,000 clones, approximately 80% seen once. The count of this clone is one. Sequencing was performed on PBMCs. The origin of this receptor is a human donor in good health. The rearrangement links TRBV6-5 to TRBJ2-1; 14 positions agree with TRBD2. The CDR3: CASSSGLAGGYNEQFF. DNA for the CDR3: TGTGCCAGCAGTTCCGGACTAGCGGGAGGATACAATGAGCAGTTCTTC.